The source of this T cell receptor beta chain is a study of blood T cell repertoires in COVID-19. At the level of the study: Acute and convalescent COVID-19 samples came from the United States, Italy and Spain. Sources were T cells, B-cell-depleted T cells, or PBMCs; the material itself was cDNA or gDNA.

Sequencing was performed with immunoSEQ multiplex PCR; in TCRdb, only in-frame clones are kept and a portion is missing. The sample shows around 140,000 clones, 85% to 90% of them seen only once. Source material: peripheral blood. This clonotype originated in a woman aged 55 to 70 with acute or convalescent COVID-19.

The CDR3 coding sequence is TGTGCCACCAGTGACCCTGGACAGGGTAATGGCTACACCTTC. The encoded protein is CATSDPGQGNGYTF. The rearrangement uses TRBV24-1 and TRBJ1-2; 8 bases are a match to TRBD1. J gave up 6 bases and V 4 bases, and 6 bases lay outside the gene matches. Germline V gene sequence: CDR1 KGHDR, CDR2 SFDVKD. This CDR3 contains 14 residues.